Included here is one T cell receptor (beta chain) sequence, with context. This sample was taken from a study of blood T cell repertoires in COVID-19. Germline CDR1 SGHDT, CDR2 YYEEEE. The CDR3 is 16 amino acids. The junction had 10 bases not matched to a gene; V was cut back by 2 bases and J by 6 bases. The table came from immunoSEQ multiplex PCR; TCRdb's copy has only in-frame clones and leaves some out. This table holds about 300,000 clones, about 90% found once. The chain uses TRBV5-6 and TRBJ2-5; 10 bases align to TRBD2. Sequencing was carried out using peripheral blood. The sequence was obtained from a woman between 50 and 59 years old with COVID-19, enrolled during active disease. The CDR3 DNA follows: TGTGCCAGCAGCTTCCCTGGGACTAGCGTCGGGAAGACCCAGTACTTC. As protein: CASSFPGTSVGKTQYF.